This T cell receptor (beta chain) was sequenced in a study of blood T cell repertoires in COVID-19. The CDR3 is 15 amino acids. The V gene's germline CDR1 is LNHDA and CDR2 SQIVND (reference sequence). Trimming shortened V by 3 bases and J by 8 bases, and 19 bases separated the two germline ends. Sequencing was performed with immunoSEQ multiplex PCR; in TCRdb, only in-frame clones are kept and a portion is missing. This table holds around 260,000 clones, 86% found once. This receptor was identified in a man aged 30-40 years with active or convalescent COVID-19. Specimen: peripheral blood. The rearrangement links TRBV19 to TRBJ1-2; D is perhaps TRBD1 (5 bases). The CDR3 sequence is CASSISGGGGWGYTF. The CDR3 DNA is TGTGCCAGTAGTATTTCCGGCGGGGGAGGTTGGGGCTACACCTTC.